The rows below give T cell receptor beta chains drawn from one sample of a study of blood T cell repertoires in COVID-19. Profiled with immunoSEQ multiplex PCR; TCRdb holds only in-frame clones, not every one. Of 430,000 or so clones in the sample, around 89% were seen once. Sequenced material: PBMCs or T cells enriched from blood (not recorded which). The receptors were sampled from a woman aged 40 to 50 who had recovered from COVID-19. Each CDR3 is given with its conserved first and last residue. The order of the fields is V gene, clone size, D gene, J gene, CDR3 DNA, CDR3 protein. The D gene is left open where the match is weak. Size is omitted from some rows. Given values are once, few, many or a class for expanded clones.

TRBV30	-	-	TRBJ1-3	TGTGCCTGGAGTGGTATACAGGGAAACACCATATATTTT	CAWSGIQGNTIYF
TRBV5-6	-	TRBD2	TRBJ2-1	TGTGCCAGCAGCTTGGAGGTAGCGGGAGACTACAATGAGCAGTTCTTC	CASSLEVAGDYNEQFF
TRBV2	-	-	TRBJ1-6	TGTGCCAGCACCGCTGGGGCGGTAGCTTCACCCCTCCACTTT	CASTAGAVASPLHF
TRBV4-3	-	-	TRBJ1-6	TGCGCCAGCAGCCAAGTGGAGAATTCACCCCTCCACTTT	CASSQVENSPLHF
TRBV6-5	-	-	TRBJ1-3	TGTGCCAGCAGAACAGGGTACTCTGGAAACACCATATATTTT	CASRTGYSGNTIYF
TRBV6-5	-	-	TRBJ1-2	TGTGCCAGCAGGTACCGGGAGACCACACTGTCCTATGGCTACACCTTC	CASRYRETTLSYGYTF
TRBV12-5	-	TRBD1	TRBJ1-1	TGTGCTAGTGGTTTGGTAGGACAGGAGGCTGAAGCTTTCTTT	CASGLVGQEAEAFF
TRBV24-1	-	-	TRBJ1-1	TGTGCCACCAGTGGCAGGGGACCCAACACTGAAGCTTTCTTT	CATSGRGPNTEAFF
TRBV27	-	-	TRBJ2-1	TGTGCCAGCAGTATAGCGGCCAACTGGGGTGAGCAGTTCTTC	CASSIAANWGEQFF
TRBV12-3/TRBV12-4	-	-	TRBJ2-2	TGTGCCAGCCTTAGAACCGGGGAGCTGTTTTTT	CASLRTGELFF
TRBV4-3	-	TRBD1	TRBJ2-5	TGCGCCAGCAGCCTATATCGTTCCGGGACAGCGAAAGAGACCCAGTACTTC	CASSLYRSGTAKETQYF
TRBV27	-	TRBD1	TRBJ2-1	TGTGCCAGCAGTTTTATCGGGACAGGGGGCGCGTTCTTC	CASSFIGTGGAFF
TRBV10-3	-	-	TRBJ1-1	TGTGCCATCAAAGGACTTATGAACACTGAAGCTTTCTTT	CAIKGLMNTEAFF
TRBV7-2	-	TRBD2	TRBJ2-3	TGTGCCAGCAGCTTAGGCTACTCGGGACTAGCGAGACGCACAGATACGCAGTATTTT	CASSLGYSGLARRTDTQYF
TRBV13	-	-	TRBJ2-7	TGTGCCAGCAGCAGAAGAGGAGCCTCCTACGAGCAGTACTTC	CASSRRGASYEQYF
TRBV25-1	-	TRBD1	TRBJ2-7	TGTGCCAGCAGTGAACACGCAGGGGGCGTGAGCGAGCAGTACTTC	CASSEHAGGVSEQYF
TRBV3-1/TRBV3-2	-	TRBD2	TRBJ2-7	TGTGCCAGCAGCTTAGCGGGAGGGATTTACGAGCAGTACTTC	CASSLAGGIYEQYF
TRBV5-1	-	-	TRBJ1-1	TGCGCCAGCAGCTCGATGGACATCCTGAACACTGAAGCTTTCTTT	CASSSMDILNTEAFF
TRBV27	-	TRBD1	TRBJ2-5	TGTGCCAGCAGTTTCCTGACAGGGAAGGATGGGAGAGAGACCCAGTACTTC	CASSFLTGKDGRETQYF
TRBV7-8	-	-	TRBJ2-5	TGTGCCAGCAGCTCCGCTCGAGGGAAAGAGACCCAGTACTTC	CASSSARGKETQYF
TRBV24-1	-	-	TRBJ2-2	TGTGCCACCAGTCCTCCTTTAACCGGGGAGCTGTTTTTT	CATSPPLTGELFF
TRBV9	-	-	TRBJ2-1	TGTGCCAGCAGCACCACTAGTTCTGAGGAGCAGTTCTTC	CASSTTSSEEQFF
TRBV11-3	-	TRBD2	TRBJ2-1	TGTGCCAGCAGCCGAAGCGGGATGAGTGGGAACAATGAGCAGTTCTTC	CASSRSGMSGNNEQFF
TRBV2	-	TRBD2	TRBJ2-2	TGTGCCAGCAGTGACGGACGGCTAGCGGGAACCGGGGAGCTGTTTTTT	CASSDGRLAGTGELFF
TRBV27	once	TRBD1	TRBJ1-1	TGTGCCAGCAGTCTACGACAGGGAATGAACACTGAAGCTTTCTTT	CASSLRQGMNTEAFF
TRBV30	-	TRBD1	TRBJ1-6	TGTGCCTGGAGGGCGGGACAGGGGCCCGGACCCCTCCACTTT	CAWRAGQGPGPLHF
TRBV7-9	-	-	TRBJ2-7	TGTGCCAGCAGCTTAGGAATCGTCGCGGGTGGAGTGGACGAGCAGTACTTC	CASSLGIVAGGVDEQYF
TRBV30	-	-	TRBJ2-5	TGTGCCTGGAGTGTGAGAGTCAGGCAAGAGACCCAGTACTTC	CAWSVRVRQETQYF
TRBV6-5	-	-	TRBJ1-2	TGTGCCAGCAGTTACTCTCGGGGGGACGGCTACACCTTC	CASSYSRGDGYTF
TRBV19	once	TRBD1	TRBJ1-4	TGTGCCAGTAGTATTGAACAGGGGGAAGCAACTAATGAAAAACTGTTTTTT	CASSIEQGEATNEKLFF
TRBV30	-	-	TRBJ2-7	TGTGCCTGGAGTCGAAACCGACAGAGTGCCGAGCAGTACTTC	CAWSRNRQSAEQYF
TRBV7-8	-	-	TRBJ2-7	TGTGCCAGCAGCCTAGTTTGGTGGGGCAGGGGCTTGTCGTGGTACGAGCAGTACTTC	CASSLVWWGRGLSWYEQYF
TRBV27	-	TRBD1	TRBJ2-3	TGTGCCAGCAGTCCACGGACAGGGGGCCGCACAGATACGCAGTATTTT	CASSPRTGGRTDTQYF
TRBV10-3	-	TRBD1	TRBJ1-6	TGTGCCATCAGTGAAGGGGGACAGAATAATTCACCCCTCCACTTT	CAISEGGQNNSPLHF
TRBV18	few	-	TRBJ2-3	TGTGCCAGCTCACCGCTAGCGAGTTCTCAACCCCCAGATACGCAGTATTTT	CASSPLASSQPPDTQYF
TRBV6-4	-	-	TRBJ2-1	TGTGCCAGCAGTGGGCTAGCGAGTTTCTCCTACAATGAGCAGTTCTTC	CASSGLASFSYNEQFF
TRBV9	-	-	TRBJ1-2	TGTGCCAGCAGCGTAGATCAGGGCTATGGCTACACCTTC	CASSVDQGYGYTF
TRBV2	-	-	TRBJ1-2	TGTGCCAGCAGTGAAGCAGGCGGGGAGCACTATGGCTACACCTTC	CASSEAGGEHYGYTF
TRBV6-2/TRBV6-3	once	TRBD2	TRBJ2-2	TGTGCCAGCAGTCGTCTAGCGGGAGGGCCGAGGGGCACCGGGGAGCTGTTTTTT	CASSRLAGGPRGTGELFF
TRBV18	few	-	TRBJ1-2	TGTGCCAGCTCATCAGCGGGACCTTCCTACACCTTC	CASSSAGPSYTF
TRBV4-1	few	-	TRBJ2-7	TGCGCCAGCAGCCAAGAGAACGGGGGTTCCTACGAGCAGTACTTC	CASSQENGGSYEQYF
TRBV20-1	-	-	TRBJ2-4	TGCAGTGCACACGGGAAAAACATTCAGTACTTC	CSAHGKNIQYF
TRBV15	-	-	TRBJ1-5	TGTGCCACCAGCGTGTCAGGGAATCAGCCCCAGCATTTT	CATSVSGNQPQHF
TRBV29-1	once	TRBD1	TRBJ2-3	TGCAGCGTTGAAAGGCAGGGGGAGCCCCACACAGATACGCAGTATTTT	CSVERQGEPHTDTQYF
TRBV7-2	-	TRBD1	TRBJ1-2	TGTGCCAGCAGTTATAGGGACAGGGGGCGCCATGGCTACACCTTC	CASSYRDRGRHGYTF
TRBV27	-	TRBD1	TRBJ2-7	TGTGCCAGCAGTCCCGGGACAGGGGGCGCAGAACAGTACTTC	CASSPGTGGAEQYF
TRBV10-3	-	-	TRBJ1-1	TGTGCCATCAAAGGGGTTGTCGGTGGGACTGAAGCTTTCTTT	CAIKGVVGGTEAFF
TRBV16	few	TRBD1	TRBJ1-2	TGTGCCAGCAGCCAATTTACAGGGGCTGGAGGCTACACCTTC	CASSQFTGAGGYTF
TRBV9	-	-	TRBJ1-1	TGTGCCAGCAGCCTGACCGGGACAAGCGACACTGAAGCTTTCTTT	CASSLTGTSDTEAFF
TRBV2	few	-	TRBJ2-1	TGTGCCAGCAGTGATACTGCTTACAATGAGCAGTTCTTC	CASSDTAYNEQFF
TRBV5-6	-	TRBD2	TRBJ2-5	TGTGCCAGCAGCTTCGGGACTAGCGGGAGGAGGCGCGGGGAGACCCAGTACTTC	CASSFGTSGRRRGETQYF
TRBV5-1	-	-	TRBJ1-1	TGCGCCAGCAGCCAGGGGCTGGGGGGGCACACTGAAGCTTTCTTT	CASSQGLGGHTEAFF
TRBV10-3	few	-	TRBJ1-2	TGTGCCATCAGTGAGTCGTTACAGGGTAACGGCTACACCTTC	CAISESLQGNGYTF
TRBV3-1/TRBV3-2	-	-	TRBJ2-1	TGTGCCAGCAGCGAAGGAGTTAATGAGCAGTTCTTC	CASSEGVNEQFF
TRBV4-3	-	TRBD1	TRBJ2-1	TGCGCCAGCAGCCAAGAGGGGTACGGGACAGGTAAATATGAGCAGTTCTTC	CASSQEGYGTGKYEQFF
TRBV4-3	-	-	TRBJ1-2	TGCGCCAGCAGCCAAGAACTACGGGGTCCGGGAAGCTACACCTTC	CASSQELRGPGSYTF